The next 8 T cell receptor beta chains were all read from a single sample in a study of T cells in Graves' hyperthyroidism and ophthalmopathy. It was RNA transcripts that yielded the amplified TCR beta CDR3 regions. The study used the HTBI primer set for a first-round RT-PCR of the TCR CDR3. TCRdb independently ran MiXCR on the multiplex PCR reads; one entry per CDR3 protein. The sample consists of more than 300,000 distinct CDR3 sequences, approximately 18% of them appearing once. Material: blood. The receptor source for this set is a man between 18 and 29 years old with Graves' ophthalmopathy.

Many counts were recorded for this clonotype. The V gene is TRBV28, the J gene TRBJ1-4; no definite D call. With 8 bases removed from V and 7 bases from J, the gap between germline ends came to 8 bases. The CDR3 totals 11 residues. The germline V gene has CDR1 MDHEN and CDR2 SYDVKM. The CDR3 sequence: CASSEFEKLFF. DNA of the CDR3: TGTGCCAGCTCCGAATTTGAAAAACTGTTTTTT.

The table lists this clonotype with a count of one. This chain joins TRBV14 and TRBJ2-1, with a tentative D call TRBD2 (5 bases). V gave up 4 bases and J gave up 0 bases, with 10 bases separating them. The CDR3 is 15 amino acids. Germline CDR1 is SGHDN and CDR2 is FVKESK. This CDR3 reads CASSPRTFSYNEQFF. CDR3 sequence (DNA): TGTGCCAGCAGCCCACGGACTTTCTCCTACAATGAGCAGTTCTTC.

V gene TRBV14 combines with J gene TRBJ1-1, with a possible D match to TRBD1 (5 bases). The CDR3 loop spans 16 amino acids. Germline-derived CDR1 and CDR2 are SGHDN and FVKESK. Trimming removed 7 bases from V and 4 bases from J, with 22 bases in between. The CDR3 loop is CASTAGRSTGGTEAFF. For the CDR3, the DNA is TGTGCCAGCACCGCAGGCCGGTCTACCGGGGGCACTGAAGCTTTCTTT.

This CDR3 reads CASSQERWGRSYEQYF. Written as DNA, the CDR3 is TGTGCCAGCAGCCAAGAGCGATGGGGTAGGTCCTACGAGCAGTACTTC. The genes are TRBV14 and TRBJ2-7; D is unresolved. CDR1 SGHDN and CDR2 FVKESK come from the germline V gene. This CDR3 spans 16 amino acids. Trimming shortened V by 0 bases and J by 1 base, and 13 bases separated the two germline ends.

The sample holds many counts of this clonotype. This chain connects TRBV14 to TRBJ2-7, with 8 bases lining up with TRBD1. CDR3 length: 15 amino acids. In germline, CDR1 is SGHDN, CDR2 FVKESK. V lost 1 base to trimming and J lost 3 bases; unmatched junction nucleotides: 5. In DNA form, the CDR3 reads TGTGCCAGCAGCCAAGGTACCGGACAGGGCTACGAGCAGTACTTC. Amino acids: CASSQGTGQGYEQYF.

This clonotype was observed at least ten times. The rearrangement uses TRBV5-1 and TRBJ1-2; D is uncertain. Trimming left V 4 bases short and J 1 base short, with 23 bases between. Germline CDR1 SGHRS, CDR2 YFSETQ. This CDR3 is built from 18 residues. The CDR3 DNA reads TGCGCCAGCAGCCAAGACGGGGTCACCCCCGGTCTTAACTATGGCTACACCTTC. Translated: CASSQDGVTPGLNYGYTF.

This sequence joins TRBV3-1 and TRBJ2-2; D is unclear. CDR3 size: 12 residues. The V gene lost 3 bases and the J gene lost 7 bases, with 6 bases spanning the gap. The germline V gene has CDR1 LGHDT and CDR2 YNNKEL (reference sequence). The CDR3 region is CASSQPGGELFF. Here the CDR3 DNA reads TGTGCCAGCAGCCAGCCCGGCGGGGAGCTGTTTTTT.

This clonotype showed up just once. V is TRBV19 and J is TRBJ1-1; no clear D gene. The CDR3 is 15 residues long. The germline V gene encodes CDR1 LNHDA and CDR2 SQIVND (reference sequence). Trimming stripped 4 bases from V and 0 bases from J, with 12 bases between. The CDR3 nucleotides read TGTGCCAGTAGTACAGGCGGCAGTTTGAACACTGAAGCTTTCTTT. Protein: CASSTGGSLNTEAFF.